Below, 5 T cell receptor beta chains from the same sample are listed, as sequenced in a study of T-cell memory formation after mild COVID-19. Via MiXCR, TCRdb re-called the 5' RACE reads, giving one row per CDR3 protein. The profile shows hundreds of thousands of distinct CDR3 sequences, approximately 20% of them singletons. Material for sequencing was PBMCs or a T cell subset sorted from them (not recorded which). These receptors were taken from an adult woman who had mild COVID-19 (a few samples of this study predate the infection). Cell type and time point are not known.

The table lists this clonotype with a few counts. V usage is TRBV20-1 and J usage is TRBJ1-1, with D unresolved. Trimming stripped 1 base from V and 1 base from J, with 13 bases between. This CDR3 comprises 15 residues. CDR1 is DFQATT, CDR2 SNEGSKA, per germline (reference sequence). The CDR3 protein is CSARVIRPGNTEAFF. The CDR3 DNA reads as TGCAGTGCTAGAGTAATCCGCCCGGGGAACACTGAAGCTTTCTTT.

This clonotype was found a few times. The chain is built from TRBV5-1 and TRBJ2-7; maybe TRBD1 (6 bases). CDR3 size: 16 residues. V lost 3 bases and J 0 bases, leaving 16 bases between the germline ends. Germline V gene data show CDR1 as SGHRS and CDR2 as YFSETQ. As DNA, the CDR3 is TGCGCCAGCAGCTCGGGCTGGACAGACTACTCCTACGAGCAGTACTTC. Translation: CASSSGWTDYSYEQYF.

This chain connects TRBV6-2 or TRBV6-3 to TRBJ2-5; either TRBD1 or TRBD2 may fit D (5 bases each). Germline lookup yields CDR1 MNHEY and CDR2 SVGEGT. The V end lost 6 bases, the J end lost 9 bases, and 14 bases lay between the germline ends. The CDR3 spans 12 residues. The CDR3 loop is CASRDNGGSQYF. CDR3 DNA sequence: TGTGCCAGCAGAGATAATGGGGGTTCCCAGTACTTC.

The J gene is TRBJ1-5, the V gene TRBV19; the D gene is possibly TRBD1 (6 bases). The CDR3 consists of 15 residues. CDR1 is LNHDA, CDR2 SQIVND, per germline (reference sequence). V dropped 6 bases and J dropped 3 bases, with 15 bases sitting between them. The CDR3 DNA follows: TGTGCCAGTAGCCCGGACAGAAGGGTCAATCAGCCCCAGCATTTT. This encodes CASSPDRRVNQPQHF.

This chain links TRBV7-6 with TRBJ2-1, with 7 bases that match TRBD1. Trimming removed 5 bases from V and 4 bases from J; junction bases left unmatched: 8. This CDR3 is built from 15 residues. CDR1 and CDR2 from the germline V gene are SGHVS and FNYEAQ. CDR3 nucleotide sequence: TGTGCCAGCAGCAAATTGGGGACAGATTACAATGAGCAGTTCTTC. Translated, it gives CASSKLGTDYNEQFF. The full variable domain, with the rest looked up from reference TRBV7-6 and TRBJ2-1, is GAGVSQSPRYKVTKRGQDVALRCDPISGHVSLYWYRQALGQGPEFLTYFNYEAQQDKSGLPNDRFSAERPEGSISTLTIQRTEQRDSAMYRCASSKLGTDYNEQFFGPGTRLTVL.